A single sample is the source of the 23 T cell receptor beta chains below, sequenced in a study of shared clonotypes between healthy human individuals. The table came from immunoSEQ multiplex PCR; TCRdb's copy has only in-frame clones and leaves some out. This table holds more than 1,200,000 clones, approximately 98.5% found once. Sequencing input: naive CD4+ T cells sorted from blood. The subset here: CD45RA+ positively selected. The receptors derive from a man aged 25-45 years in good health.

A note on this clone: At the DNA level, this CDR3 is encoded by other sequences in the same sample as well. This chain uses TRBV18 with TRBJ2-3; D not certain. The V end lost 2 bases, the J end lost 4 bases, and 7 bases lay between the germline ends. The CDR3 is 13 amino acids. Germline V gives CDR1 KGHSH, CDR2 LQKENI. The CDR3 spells CASSPIGADTQYF. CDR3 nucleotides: TGTGCCAGCTCACCAATCGGTGCAGATACGCAGTATTTT.

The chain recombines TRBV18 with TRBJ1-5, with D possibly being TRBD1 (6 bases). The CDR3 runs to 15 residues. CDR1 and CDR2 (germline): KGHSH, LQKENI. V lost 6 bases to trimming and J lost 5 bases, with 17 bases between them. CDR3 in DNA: TGTGCCAGCTCCCCTGTCCCGGGGGCGCATCAGCCCCAGCATTTT. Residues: CASSPVPGAHQPQHF.

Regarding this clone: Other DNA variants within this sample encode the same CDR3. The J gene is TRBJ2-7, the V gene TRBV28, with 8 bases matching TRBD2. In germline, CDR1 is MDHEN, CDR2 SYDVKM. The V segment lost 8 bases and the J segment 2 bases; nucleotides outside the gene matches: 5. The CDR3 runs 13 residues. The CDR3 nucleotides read TGTGCCAGCTCCACTAGCGGTACCTACGAGCAGTACTTC. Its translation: CASSTSGTYEQYF. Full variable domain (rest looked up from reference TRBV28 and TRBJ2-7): DVKVTQSSRYLVKRTGEKVFLECVQDMDHENMFWYRQDPGLGLRLIYFSYDVKMKEKGDIPEGYSVSREKKERFSLILESASTNQTSMYLCASSTSGTYEQYFGPGTRLTVT.

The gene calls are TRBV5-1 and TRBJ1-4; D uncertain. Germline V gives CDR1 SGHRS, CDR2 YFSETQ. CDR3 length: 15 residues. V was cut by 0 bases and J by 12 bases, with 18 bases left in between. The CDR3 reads CASSLVGRSQKQLFF. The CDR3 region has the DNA TGCGCCAGCAGCTTGGTGGGCAGGTCGCAAAAACAACTGTTTTTT.

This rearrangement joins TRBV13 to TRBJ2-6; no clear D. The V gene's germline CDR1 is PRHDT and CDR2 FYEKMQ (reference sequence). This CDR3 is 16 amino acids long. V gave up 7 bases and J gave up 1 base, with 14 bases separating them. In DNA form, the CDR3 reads TGTGCCAGCATATTCACGAGTGTATCTGGGGCCAACGTCCTGACTTTC. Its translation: CASIFTSVSGANVLTF.

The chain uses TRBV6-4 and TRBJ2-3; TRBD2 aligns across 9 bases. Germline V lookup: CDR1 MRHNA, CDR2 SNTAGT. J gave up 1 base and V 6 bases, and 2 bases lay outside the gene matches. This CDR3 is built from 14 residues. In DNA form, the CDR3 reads TGTGCCAGCAGGCAGCGGGAGGGCACAGATACGCAGTATTTT. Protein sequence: CASRQREGTDTQYF.

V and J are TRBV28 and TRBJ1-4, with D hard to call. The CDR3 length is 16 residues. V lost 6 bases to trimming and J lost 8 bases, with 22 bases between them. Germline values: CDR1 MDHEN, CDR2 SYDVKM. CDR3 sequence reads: CASSPGSEGWIEKLFF. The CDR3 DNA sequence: TGTGCCAGCAGCCCCGGAAGTGAAGGGTGGATAGAAAAACTGTTTTTT.

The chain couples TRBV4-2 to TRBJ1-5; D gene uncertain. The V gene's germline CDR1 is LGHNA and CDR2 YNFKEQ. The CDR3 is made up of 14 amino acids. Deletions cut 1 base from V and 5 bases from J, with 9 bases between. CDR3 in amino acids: CASSQGGKDQPQHF. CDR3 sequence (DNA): TGTGCCAGCAGCCAAGGAGGTAAGGATCAGCCCCAGCATTTT.

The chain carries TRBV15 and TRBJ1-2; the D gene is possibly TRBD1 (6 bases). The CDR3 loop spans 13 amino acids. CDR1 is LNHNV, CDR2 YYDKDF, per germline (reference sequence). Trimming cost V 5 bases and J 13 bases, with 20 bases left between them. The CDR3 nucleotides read TGTGCCACCAGCCGCGACCCGGACAGCTCGGGCACCTTC. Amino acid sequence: CATSRDPDSSGTF.

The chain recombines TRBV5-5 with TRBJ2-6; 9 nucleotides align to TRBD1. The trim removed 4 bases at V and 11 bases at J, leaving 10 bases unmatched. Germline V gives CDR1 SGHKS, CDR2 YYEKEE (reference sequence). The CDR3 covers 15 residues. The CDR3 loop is CASSVRQGEIDVLTF. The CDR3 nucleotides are TGTGCCAGCAGCGTGAGACAGGGGGAAATCGACGTCCTGACTTTC.

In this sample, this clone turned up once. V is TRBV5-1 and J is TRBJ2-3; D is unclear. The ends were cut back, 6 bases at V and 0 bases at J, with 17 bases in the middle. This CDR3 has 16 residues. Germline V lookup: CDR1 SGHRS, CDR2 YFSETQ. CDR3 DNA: TGCGCCAGCACCCTCCTAGGCAAGTCTAGCACAGATACGCAGTATTTT. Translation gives CASTLLGKSSTDTQYF.

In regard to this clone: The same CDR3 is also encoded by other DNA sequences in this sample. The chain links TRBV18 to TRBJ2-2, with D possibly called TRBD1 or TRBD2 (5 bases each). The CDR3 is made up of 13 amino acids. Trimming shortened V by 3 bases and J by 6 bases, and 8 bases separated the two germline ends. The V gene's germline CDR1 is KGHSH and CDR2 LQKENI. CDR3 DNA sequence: TGTGCCAGCTCACCGTTGGGGGCCGGGGAGCTGTTTTTT. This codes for CASSPLGAGELFF.

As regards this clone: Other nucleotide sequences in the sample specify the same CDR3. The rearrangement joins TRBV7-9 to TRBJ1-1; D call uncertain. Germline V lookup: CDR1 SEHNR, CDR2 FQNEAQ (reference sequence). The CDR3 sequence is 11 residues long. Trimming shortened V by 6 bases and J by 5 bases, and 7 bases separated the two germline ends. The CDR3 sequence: CASSPGTEAFF. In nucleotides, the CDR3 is TGTGCCAGCAGTCCGGGGACTGAAGCTTTCTTT.

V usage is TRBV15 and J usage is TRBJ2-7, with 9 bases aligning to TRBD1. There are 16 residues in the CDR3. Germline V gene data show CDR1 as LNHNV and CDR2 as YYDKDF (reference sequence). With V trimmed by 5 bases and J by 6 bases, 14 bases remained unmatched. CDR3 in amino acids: CATSGNPGQGLFEQYF. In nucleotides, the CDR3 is TGTGCCACCAGCGGCAACCCGGGACAGGGTTTATTCGAGCAGTACTTC.

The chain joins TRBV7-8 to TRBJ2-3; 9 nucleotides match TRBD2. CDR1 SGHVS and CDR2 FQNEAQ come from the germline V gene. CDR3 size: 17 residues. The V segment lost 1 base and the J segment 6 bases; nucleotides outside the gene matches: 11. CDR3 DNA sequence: TGTGCCAGCAGCTTAGAAGGCGGGAGGGGGATCTGGGATACGCAGTATTTT. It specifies CASSLEGGRGIWDTQYF.

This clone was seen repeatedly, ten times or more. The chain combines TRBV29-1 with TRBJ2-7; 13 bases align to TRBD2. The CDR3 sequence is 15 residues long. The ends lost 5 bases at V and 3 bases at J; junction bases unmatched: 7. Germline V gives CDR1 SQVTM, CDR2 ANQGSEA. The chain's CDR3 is CSVRLGLAGIYEQYF. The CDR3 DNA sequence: TGCAGCGTTCGACTGGGACTAGCGGGGATCTACGAGCAGTACTTC.

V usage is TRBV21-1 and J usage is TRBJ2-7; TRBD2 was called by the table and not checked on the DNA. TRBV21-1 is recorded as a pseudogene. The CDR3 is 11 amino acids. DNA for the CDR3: TGTGCCAGCAGGCGTTTCTACGAGCAGTACTTC. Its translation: CASRRFYEQYF.

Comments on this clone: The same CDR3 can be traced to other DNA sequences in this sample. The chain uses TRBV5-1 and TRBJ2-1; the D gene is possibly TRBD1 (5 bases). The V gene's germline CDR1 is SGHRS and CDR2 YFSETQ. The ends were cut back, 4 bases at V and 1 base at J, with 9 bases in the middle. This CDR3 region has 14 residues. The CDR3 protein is CASSLQGSYNEQFF. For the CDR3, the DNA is TGCGCCAGCAGCCTCCAGGGTTCCTACAATGAGCAGTTCTTC. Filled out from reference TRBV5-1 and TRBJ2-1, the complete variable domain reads KAGVTQTPRYLIKTRGQQVTLSCSPISGHRSVSWYQQTPGQGLQFLFEYFSETQRNKGNFPGRFSGRQFSNSRSEMNVSTLELGDSALYLCASSLQGSYNEQFFGPGTRLTVL.

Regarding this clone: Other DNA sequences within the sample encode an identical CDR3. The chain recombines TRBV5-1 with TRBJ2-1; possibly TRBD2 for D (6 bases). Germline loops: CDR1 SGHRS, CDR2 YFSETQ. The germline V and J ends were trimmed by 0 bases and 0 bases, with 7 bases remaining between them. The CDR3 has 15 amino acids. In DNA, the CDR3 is TGCGCCAGCAGCTTGGGCGGGGTCTCCTACAATGAGCAGTTCTTC. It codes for CASSLGGVSYNEQFF.

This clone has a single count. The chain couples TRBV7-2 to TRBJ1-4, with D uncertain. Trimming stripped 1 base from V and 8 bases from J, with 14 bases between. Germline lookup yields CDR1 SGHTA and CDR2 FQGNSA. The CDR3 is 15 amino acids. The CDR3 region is CASSLVGGSLEKLFF. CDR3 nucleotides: TGTGCCAGCAGCTTAGTAGGAGGGTCCTTAGAAAAACTGTTTTTT.

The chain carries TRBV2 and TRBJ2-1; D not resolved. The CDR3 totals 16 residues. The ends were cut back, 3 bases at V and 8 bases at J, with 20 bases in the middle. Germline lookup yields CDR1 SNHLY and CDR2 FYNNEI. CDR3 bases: TGTGCCAGCAGTGAGACTTGGATAGGAAGATTCCATGAGCAGTTCTTC. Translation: CASSETWIGRFHEQFF.

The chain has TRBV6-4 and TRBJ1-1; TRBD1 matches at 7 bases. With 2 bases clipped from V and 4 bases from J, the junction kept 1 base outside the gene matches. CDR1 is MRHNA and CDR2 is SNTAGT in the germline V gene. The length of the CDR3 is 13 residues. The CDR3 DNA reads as TGTGCCAGCAGTGACAACAGGGGCACTGAAGCTTTCTTT. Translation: CASSDNRGTEAFF.

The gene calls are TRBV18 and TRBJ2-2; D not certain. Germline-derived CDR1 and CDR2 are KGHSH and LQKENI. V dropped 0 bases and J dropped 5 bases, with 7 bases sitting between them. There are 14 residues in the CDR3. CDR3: CASSPPEGTGELFF. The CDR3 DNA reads TGTGCCAGCTCACCACCGGAAGGGACCGGGGAGCTGTTTTTT.